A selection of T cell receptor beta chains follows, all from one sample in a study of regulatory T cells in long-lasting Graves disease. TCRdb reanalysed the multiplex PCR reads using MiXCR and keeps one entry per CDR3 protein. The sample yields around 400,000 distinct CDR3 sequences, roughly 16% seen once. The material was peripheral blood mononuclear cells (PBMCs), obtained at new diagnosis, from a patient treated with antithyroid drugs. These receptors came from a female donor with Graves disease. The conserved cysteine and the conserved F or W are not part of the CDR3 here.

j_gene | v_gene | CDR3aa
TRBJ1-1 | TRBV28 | ASSFGIRGATEAF
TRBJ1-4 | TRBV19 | ASRPSRGQDEKLF
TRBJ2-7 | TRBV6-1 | ASRDLYEQY
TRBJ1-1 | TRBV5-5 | ASSLYGGQRFLTEAF
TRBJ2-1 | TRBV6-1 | ASSRIRTSGRADSYEQF
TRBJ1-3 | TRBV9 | ASSVYTGEDTIY
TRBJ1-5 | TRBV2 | ASSVSGQPQH
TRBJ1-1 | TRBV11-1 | ASSLGRGQAEAF
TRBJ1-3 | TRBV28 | ASSLVGVRSGNTIY
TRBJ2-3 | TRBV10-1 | ASSGFAGRLSNTQY
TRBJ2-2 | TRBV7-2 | ASSSDTAGVTGELF
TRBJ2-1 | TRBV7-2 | ASSSRDWGNEQF
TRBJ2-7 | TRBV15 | ATSRDSVAYEQY
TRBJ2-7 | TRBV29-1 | SAKLAGGYEQY
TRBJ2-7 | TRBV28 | ASSRPSYEQY
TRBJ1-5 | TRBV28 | ASSLYLGSLDQPQH
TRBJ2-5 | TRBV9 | ASSGIEEETQY
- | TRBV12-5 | ASGLVTGTAQETQY
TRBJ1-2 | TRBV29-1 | SVGQKTSFTNYGYT
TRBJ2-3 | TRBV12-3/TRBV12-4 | ASSSRTDPTDTQY
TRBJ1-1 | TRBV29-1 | SIPTRVGGTEAF
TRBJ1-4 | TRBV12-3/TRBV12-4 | ASSHTGTDEKLF
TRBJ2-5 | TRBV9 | ASSVEAGSGMTQY
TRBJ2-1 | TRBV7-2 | ASSSGLAGVSEQF
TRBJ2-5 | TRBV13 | ASSRGLEGLASRETQY
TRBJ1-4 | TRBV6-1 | ASSQTGGRANEKLF
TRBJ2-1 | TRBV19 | ASSGLAGGEQF
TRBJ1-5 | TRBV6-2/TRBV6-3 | ASSYSPGQGPLPSNQPQH
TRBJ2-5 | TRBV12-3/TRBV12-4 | ASSFTWLAGHMRETQY
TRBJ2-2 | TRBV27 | ASTSPNGELF
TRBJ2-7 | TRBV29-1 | SGGRTLTDEQY
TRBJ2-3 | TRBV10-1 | ASSETSSITDTQY
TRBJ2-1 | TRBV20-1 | SASKPQGGEQF
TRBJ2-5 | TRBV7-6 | ASSSELAGEVVKETQY
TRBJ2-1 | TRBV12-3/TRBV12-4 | ASSSPRSGRAYEQF
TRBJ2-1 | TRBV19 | ASSMPGLAGWGSYNEQF
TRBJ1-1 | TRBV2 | ASSIQQGRSEAF
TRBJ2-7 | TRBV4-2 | ASSHDNYGQY
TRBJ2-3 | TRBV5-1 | ASSSLADSTDTQY